These 3 T cell receptor beta chains originate from one sample sequenced in a study of blood T cell repertoires in COVID-19. Generated by immunoSEQ multiplex PCR, the TCRdb table keeps only in-frame clones and is missing some. The table shows roughly 210,000 clones, with approximately 81% occurring only once. Sequenced material: peripheral blood. These receptors were collected from a woman aged 80 or over with COVID-19, enrolled during active disease.

CDR3 in DNA: TGTGCCAGTTCAGGGTTTTCGCCCCAAGCAAATAATTCACCCCTCCACTTT. As protein: CASSGFSPQANNSPLHF. The V and J genes are TRBV3-1 (or the pseudogene TRBV3-2) and TRBJ1-6; possibly TRBD1 for D (5 bases). Germline values: CDR1 LGHDT, CDR2 YNNKEL (reference sequence). The CDR3 covers 17 residues. V was cut by 9 bases and J by 5 bases, with 23 bases left in between.

The chain links TRBV28 to TRBJ1-5, with 7 positions matching TRBD1. V lost 4 bases, J lost 10 bases, and 4 bases stayed unmatched. CDR1 and CDR2 from the germline V gene are MDHEN and SYDVKM. The CDR3 sequence is 12 residues long. Here the CDR3 reads CASSSTGSPQHF. The CDR3 bases are TGTGCCAGCAGTTCGACAGGGTCCCCCCAGCATTTT.

The chain has TRBV2 and TRBJ1-5, with no clear D. Looked up from germline, CDR1 is SNHLY and CDR2 is FYNNEI. Trimming stripped 3 bases from V and 0 bases from J, with 6 bases between. The CDR3 sequence is 14 residues long. The CDR3 spells CASSDRLSNQPQHF. The CDR3 DNA is TGTGCCAGCAGTGACAGGCTTAGCAATCAGCCCCAGCATTTT.